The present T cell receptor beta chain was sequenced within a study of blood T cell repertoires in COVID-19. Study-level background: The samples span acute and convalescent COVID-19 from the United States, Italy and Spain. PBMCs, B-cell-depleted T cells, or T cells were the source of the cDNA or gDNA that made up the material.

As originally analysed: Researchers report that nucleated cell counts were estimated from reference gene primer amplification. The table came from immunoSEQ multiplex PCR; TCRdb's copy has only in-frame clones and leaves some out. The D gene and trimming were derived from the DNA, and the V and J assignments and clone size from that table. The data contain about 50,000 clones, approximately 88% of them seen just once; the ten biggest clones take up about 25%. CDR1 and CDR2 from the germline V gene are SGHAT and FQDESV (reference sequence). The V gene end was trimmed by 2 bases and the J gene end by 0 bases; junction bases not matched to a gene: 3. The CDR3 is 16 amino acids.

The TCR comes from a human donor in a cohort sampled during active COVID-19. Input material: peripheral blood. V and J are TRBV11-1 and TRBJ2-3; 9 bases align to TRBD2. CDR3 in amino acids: CASSLSAGGSTDTQYF. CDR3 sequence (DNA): TGTGCCAGCAGCTTAAGTGCGGGAGGGAGCACAGATACGCAGTATTTT. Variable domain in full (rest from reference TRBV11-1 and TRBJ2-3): EAEVAQSPRYKITEKSQAVAFWCDPISGHATLYWYRQILGQGPELLVQFQDESVVDDSQLPKDRFSAERLKGVDSTLKIQPAELGDSAMYLCASSLSAGGSTDTQYFGPGTRLTVL.